Below are 22 T cell receptor beta chains sequenced from a single sample in a study of Tregs in tolerant kidney transplant recipients. Clones were read by immunoSEQ multiplex PCR, and TCRdb kept only the in-frame ones, dropping some. The sample yields tens of thousands of clones, under 95% seen once. Sequencing was carried out using Tregs from blood. The source of these receptors is a human donor in good health.

This clone was seen more than once but under ten times. V and J are TRBV7-9 and TRBJ1-3; 7 bases line up with TRBD1. Trimming removed 2 bases from V and 2 bases from J; junction bases left unmatched: 3. The CDR3 contains 15 residues. Per the germline V gene, CDR1 is SEHNR and CDR2 is FQNEAQ (reference sequence). This CDR3 is CASSLIQGAGNTIYF. The CDR3 nucleotides are TGTGCCAGCAGCTTAATTCAGGGGGCTGGAAACACCATATATTTT.

For the CDR3, the DNA is TGTGCCAGTCGGGAGGGCACCGGGGAGCTGTTTTTT. This sequence encodes CASREGTGELFF. This chain uses TRBV19 with TRBJ2-2; 8 nucleotides agree with TRBD2. The CDR3 totals 12 residues. From germline, CDR1 is LNHDA and CDR2 SQIVND (reference sequence). Trimming removed 8 bases from V and 4 bases from J; junction bases left unmatched: 0.

Worth noting for this clone: Distinct nucleotide sequences in the sample also encode this CDR3. V is TRBV29-1 and J is TRBJ2-6; 11 bases map to TRBD1. From germline, CDR1 is SQVTM and CDR2 ANQGSEA. The CDR3 extends over 16 amino acids. With 6 bases clipped from V and 4 bases from J, the junction kept 8 bases outside the gene matches. The CDR3 nucleotides read TGCAGCGTAGCCGGGACAGGGGGGGCGGGGGCCAACGTCCTGACTTTC. It specifies CSVAGTGGAGANVLTF.

The chain carries TRBV10-1 and TRBJ1-6; D possibly corresponds to TRBD1 (6 bases). Trimming removed 6 bases from V and 1 base from J, with 19 bases in between. The CDR3 runs 18 residues. Germline V CDR1 and CDR2: WNHNN, SYGVQD (reference sequence). The CDR3 DNA sequence: TGCGCCAGCAGCGGCCTTTACAGGGCAGAATCCTATAATTCACCCCTCCACTTT. Protein sequence: CASSGLYRAESYNSPLHF.

The V and J genes are TRBV7-8 and TRBJ1-1; D not certain. Germline assignment: CDR1 SGHVS and CDR2 FQNEAQ. The CDR3 consists of 14 residues. The V gene lost 5 bases and the J gene lost 4 bases, with 14 bases spanning the gap. The CDR3 loop reads CASSAPNRGTEAFF. The CDR3 nucleotides read TGTGCCAGCAGCGCACCGAATCGGGGCACTGAAGCTTTCTTT.

This sequence joins TRBV11-3 and TRBJ2-1; TRBD1 aligns across 8 bases. Germline-derived CDR1 and CDR2 are SGHNT and YENEEA. V gave up 2 bases and J gave up 9 bases; unmatched junction bases: 3. This CDR3 has 13 amino acids. The CDR3 spells CASSLRDRGEQFF. DNA of the CDR3: TGTGCCAGCAGCTTACGAGACAGGGGTGAGCAGTTCTTC.

CDR3: CASSYSDTGPGNTIYF. The CDR3 region has the DNA TGTGCCAGCAGTTACTCAGATACAGGGCCTGGAAACACCATATATTTT. This rearrangement joins TRBV6-5 to TRBJ1-3; a weak D match, TRBD1 (6 bases). V gave up 0 bases and J gave up 2 bases, with 11 bases separating them. The CDR3 spans 16 residues. Germline loops: CDR1 MNHEY, CDR2 SVGAGI.

The chain is built from TRBV12-5 and TRBJ2-2, with 8 positions matching TRBD1. The CDR3 is 15 residues long. After removal of 3 bases from V and 1 base from J, the junction contained 1 base not matched to a gene. CDR1 is LGHNT, CDR2 FRNRAP, per germline. Here the CDR3 reads CASGFGTGNTGELFF. CDR3 sequence (DNA): TGTGCTAGTGGTTTCGGGACAGGGAACACCGGGGAGCTGTTTTTT.

This chain connects TRBV7-6 to TRBJ2-7, with 14 bases aligning to TRBD2. The CDR3 covers 17 residues. V was clipped by 2 bases and J by 0 bases; unmatched bases: 3. Germline CDR1 is SGHVS and CDR2 is FNYEAQ. The CDR3 bases are TGTGCCAGCAGCTTACGACTAGCGGGGGGGAGCTCCTACGAGCAGTACTTC. Its protein product is CASSLRLAGGSSYEQYF.

The chain carries TRBV4-2 and TRBJ1-2, with D maybe TRBD1 (5 bases). V lost 0 bases to trimming and J lost 2 bases, with 10 bases between them. Germline V gives CDR1 LGHNA, CDR2 YNFKEQ. This CDR3 is 15 amino acids long. CDR3 region: CASSQEGVLNYGYTF. The CDR3 region has the DNA TGTGCCAGCAGCCAAGAGGGGGTCCTGAACTATGGCTACACCTTC.

V and J are TRBV6-5 and TRBJ1-1; 10 bases match TRBD1. Germline lookup yields CDR1 MNHEY and CDR2 SVGAGI. The J segment lost 1 base and the V segment lost 8 bases, leaving 7 bases of the junction unmatched. This CDR3 has 15 amino acids. This chain's CDR3 is CASAGTGVRNTEAFF. CDR3 bases: TGTGCCAGCGCCGGGACAGGGGTGCGGAACACTGAAGCTTTCTTT.

The J gene is TRBJ2-7, the V gene TRBV29-1, with 8 bases that match TRBD2. The ends lost 4 bases at V and 3 bases at J; junction bases unmatched: 5. The length of the CDR3 is 13 residues. Per germline, CDR1 SQVTM and CDR2 ANQGSEA. The CDR3 region is CSVGGSGIYEQYF. DNA of the CDR3: TGCAGCGTTGGTGGTAGCGGGATCTACGAGCAGTACTTC.

This clone was counted a single time. This chain connects TRBV5-1 to TRBJ2-7, with TRBD2 matching 10 bases. The J segment lost 2 bases and the V segment lost 4 bases, leaving 6 bases of the junction unmatched. This CDR3 spans 15 amino acids. Germline V gene data show CDR1 as SGHRS and CDR2 as YFSETQ. The DNA for the CDR3 is TGCGCCAGCAGCGTCTCCGGGACTAGCGCCTACGAGCAGTACTTC. Amino acids: CASSVSGTSAYEQYF.

The chain has TRBV27 and TRBJ1-2, with 7 positions matching TRBD1. CDR3 size: 13 residues. The ends lost 6 bases at V and 8 bases at J; junction bases unmatched: 9. The germline V gene encodes CDR1 MNHEY and CDR2 SMNVEV (reference sequence). For the CDR3, the DNA is TGTGCCAGCAGACAAACAGGGGCCCGCGGCTACACCTTC. Its protein product is CASRQTGARGYTF.

The V and J genes are TRBV7-3 and TRBJ2-1; weak D call: TRBD2 (5 bases). This CDR3 has 13 amino acids. Germline CDR1 and CDR2: SGHTA and FQGTGA. Trimming removed 4 bases from V and 8 bases from J, with 12 bases in between. The CDR3 DNA is TGTGCCAGCAGCTCCTCCCCCGGGGATGAGCAGTTCTTC. It codes for CASSSSPGDEQFF.

This clone appeared a single time. This sequence joins TRBV2 and TRBJ1-5; 8 bases agree with TRBD1. J lost 5 bases, V lost 4 bases, and 4 bases had no gene match. Looked up from germline, CDR1 is SNHLY and CDR2 is FYNNEI. The CDR3 is made up of 14 amino acids. The CDR3 here is CASSGTGGYQPQHF. Here the CDR3 DNA reads TGTGCCAGCAGTGGAACAGGGGGTTATCAGCCCCAGCATTTT.

V usage is TRBV18 and J usage is TRBJ1-4; tentatively, D is TRBD1 (5 bases). The ends were cut back, 1 base at V and 4 bases at J, with 7 bases in the middle. The CDR3 spans 14 residues. CDR1 and CDR2 from the germline V gene are KGHSH and LQKENI. The chain's CDR3 is CASSPRRGNEKLFF. In DNA, the CDR3 is TGTGCCAGCTCACCACGGAGGGGTAATGAAAAACTGTTTTTT.

The rearrangement uses TRBV15 and TRBJ1-1; D not certain. The germline V gene encodes CDR1 LNHNV and CDR2 YYDKDF (reference sequence). This CDR3 region has 19 residues. V dropped 0 bases and J dropped 2 bases, with 22 bases sitting between them. This CDR3 is CATSRDEYPNTDENTEAFF. The CDR3 bases are TGTGCCACCAGCAGAGACGAGTACCCGAACACGGACGAAAACACTGAAGCTTTCTTT.

This clone has a handful of counts. V and J are TRBV10-3 and TRBJ2-7, with TRBD2 identical over 13 bases. V was clipped by 2 bases and J by 6 bases; unmatched bases: 10. From germline, CDR1 is ENHRY and CDR2 SYGVKD. The CDR3 has 17 residues. CDR3 DNA sequence: TGTGCCATCAGTGAGCATTCACTAGCGGGAGGGCCTGCCGAGCAGTACTTC. As protein: CAISEHSLAGGPAEQYF.

Comments on this clone: This CDR3 is also generated by other DNA sequences in the sample. The chain has TRBV18 and TRBJ2-7; perhaps D is TRBD1 or TRBD2 (5 bases each). Trimming stripped 4 bases from V and 3 bases from J, with 13 bases between. There are 14 residues in the CDR3. Looked up from germline, CDR1 is KGHSH and CDR2 is LQKENI. The CDR3 loop reads CASSLEGINYEQYF. As DNA, the CDR3 is TGTGCCAGCTCACTTGAGGGGATTAACTACGAGCAGTACTTC.

The chain has TRBV5-1 and TRBJ1-4; D unresolved. Trimming pared 0 bases from V and 3 bases from J, leaving 3 bases between. The CDR3 sequence is 13 residues long. In germline, CDR1 is SGHRS, CDR2 YFSETQ. This CDR3 reads CASSLGANEKLFF. For the CDR3, the DNA is TGCGCCAGCAGCTTGGGGGCTAATGAAAAACTGTTTTTT.

The chain uses TRBV19 and TRBJ2-7; 12 positions agree with TRBD2. The CDR3 length is 14 residues. Germline trimming cut 6 bases from V and 5 bases from J; bases unmatched to any gene: 5. CDR1 LNHDA and CDR2 SQIVND come from the germline V gene (reference sequence). The CDR3 loop is CASRRLAGADEQYF. Here the CDR3 DNA reads TGTGCCAGTAGGAGACTAGCGGGAGCCGACGAGCAGTACTTC.